A selection of T cell receptor beta chains follows, all from one sample in a study of blood T cell repertoires in COVID-19. The assay was immunoSEQ multiplex PCR, and TCRdb's table has in-frame clones only and misses some. The sample lists roughly 340,000 clones, more than 70% occurring once. Sequencing was done on a sample of PBMCs or T cells enriched from blood (not recorded which). Receptors were obtained from a man between 35 and 55 years old in a cohort exposed to, infected with or recovered from COVID-19 (not recorded which). CDR3s include the opening cysteine and the closing phenylalanine or tryptophan. Each record gives: V gene, J gene, D gene, CDR3 DNA, CDR3 protein. The D gene is left open where the match is weak.

TRBV11-2	TRBJ1-1	NA	TGTGCCAGCAGCTTACTAGGGGGTATGAACACTGAAGCTTTCTTT	CASSLLGGMNTEAFF
TRBV7-2	TRBJ1-3	NA	TGTGCCAGCAGCTTAGTAGGGGTGCCCTCTGGAAACACCATATATTTT	CASSLVGVPSGNTIYF
TRBV29-1	TRBJ1-1	NA	TGCAGCGTTGAAGGCAATAGGGGCACTGAAGCTTTCTTT	CSVEGNRGTEAFF
TRBV9	TRBJ2-3	TRBD1	TGTGCCAGCAGCGTAGGGAGGGACAGGGGGATTAGAGATACGCAGTATTTT	CASSVGRDRGIRDTQYF
TRBV27	TRBJ1-1	NA	TGTGCCAGCAGTTCCACAGGCTACAGGGCGGTAGCCACTGAAGCTTTCTTT	CASSSTGYRAVATEAFF
TRBV3-1/TRBV3-2	TRBJ2-1	TRBD2	TGTGCCAGCAGCCAAGGGGGCGGGAGAGTCAGCAATGAGCAGTTCTTC	CASSQGGGRVSNEQFF
TRBV2	TRBJ2-3	NA	TGTGCCAGCAGTAGTAACCGGGACACGGGTTTGGATACGCAGTATTTT	CASSSNRDTGLDTQYF
TRBV18	TRBJ2-7	TRBD1	TGTGCCAGCTCGCCCGGGACAGCCTCCTCCTACGAGCAGTACTTC	CASSPGTASSYEQYF
TRBV27	TRBJ1-5	NA	TGTGCCAGCAGTTTCCGAGGGACAAATCAGCCCCAGCATTTT	CASSFRGTNQPQHF
TRBV28	TRBJ2-2	NA	TGTGCCAGCAGTCCCCCGGGTCCCCCGCCGGGCACCGGGGAGCTGTTTTTT	CASSPPGPPPGTGELFF
TRBV5-1	TRBJ2-6	TRBD1	TGCGCCAGCAGCTTGGGACAGGGCTCTGGGGCCAACGTCCTGACTTTC	CASSLGQGSGANVLTF
TRBV30	TRBJ1-3	NA	TGTGCCTGGAGTGTACGAAGGAGCACTGGAAACACCATATATTTT	CAWSVRRSTGNTIYF
TRBV5-1	TRBJ2-5	TRBD2	TGCGCCAGCAGCCGCCGGGAGGGGCGAGAGACCCAGTACTTC	CASSRREGRETQYF
TRBV20-1	TRBJ2-4	TRBD2	TGCAGTGCTAGTCGACTAGCGGGTACAGCCAAAAACATTCAGTACTTC	CSASRLAGTAKNIQYF
TRBV7-9	TRBJ1-2	NA	TGTGCCAGCAGCTTAGGGCGGCAGCCTACCTATGGCTACACCTTC	CASSLGRQPTYGYTF
TRBV9	TRBJ1-1	NA	TGTGCCAGCACCAGACCGGGGGGCACTGAAGCTTTCTTT	CASTRPGGTEAFF
TRBV29-1	TRBJ1-2	TRBD1	TGCAGCGTGGCGGACAGGGGCTATGGCTACACCTTC	CSVADRGYGYTF
TRBV5-1	TRBJ2-1	NA	TGCGCCAGCAGCCGGGACATCAGCTCCTACAATGAGCAGTTCTTC	CASSRDISSYNEQFF